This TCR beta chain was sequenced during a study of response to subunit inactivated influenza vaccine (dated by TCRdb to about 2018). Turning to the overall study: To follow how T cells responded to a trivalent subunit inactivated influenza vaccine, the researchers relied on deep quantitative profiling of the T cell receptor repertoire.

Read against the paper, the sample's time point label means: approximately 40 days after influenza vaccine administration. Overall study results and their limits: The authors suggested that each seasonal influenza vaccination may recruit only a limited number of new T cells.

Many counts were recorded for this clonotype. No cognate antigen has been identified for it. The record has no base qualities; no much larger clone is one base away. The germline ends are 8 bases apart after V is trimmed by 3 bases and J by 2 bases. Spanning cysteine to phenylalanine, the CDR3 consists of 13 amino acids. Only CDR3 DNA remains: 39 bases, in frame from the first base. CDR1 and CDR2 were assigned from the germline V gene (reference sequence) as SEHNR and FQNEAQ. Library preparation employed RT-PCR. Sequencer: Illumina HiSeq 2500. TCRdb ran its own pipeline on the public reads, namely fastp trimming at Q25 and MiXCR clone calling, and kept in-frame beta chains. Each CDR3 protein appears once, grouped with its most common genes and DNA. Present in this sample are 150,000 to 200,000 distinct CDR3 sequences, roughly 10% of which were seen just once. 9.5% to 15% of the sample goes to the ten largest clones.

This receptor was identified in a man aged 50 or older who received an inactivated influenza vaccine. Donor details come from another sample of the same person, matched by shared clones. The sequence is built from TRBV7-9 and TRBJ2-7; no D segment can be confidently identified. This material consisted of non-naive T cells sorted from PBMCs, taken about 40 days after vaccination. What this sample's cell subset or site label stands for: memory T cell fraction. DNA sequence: TGTGCCAGCAGCTTGGTCGCGACCTACGAGCAGTACTTC. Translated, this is CASSLVATYEQYF.